Listed below are T cell receptor beta chains from one sample, sequenced in a study of response to subunit inactivated influenza vaccine. TCRdb re-called the RT-PCR reads through MiXCR, storing one row per CDR3 protein. The data hold 500,000 to 750,000 distinct CDR3 sequences, with less than 15% observed a single time. The sequenced sample was PBMCs from blood, obtained 11 to 12 days after vaccination. The receptors shown here come from a man aged 50-60 years who received an inactivated influenza vaccine. Both conserved end residues are trimmed from each CDR3.

j_gene | v_gene | CDR3aa
TRBJ2-2 | TRBV3-1 | ASSQVKINTGELF
TRBJ2-4 | TRBV19 | ASSPRRASIQY
TRBJ2-1 | TRBV20-1 | SAKQGGEQF
TRBJ2-6 | TRBV6-2/TRBV6-3 | ASRDTGFGANVLT
TRBJ1-3 | TRBV5-1 | ASGTGSGNTIY
TRBJ2-3 | TRBV7-2 | ASSLAGLARDTQY
TRBJ1-2 | TRBV20-1 | SANNRDGNYGYT
TRBJ2-2 | TRBV12-3/TRBV12-4 | ASSFSLAARDTGELF
TRBJ2-7 | TRBV7-9 | ASTQSQGLEQY
TRBJ1-1 | TRBV5-1 | ASSSVGMAELNTEAF
TRBJ2-5 | TRBV29-1 | SVRPGPETQY
TRBJ1-6 | TRBV7-2 | ASSLTNSPLH
TRBJ1-2 | TRBV6-5 | ASSYSNQGGYT
TRBJ2-7 | TRBV6-1 | ASSESNRGEQY
TRBJ1-1 | TRBV5-5 | ASSLADQGWTEAF
TRBJ1-6 | TRBV12-3/TRBV12-4 | ASSLGQGESPLH
TRBJ2-7 | TRBV7-9 | ASSLGFAGGYEQY
TRBJ2-7 | TRBV7-9 | ASSSGDSFHEQY
TRBJ2-3 | TRBV28 | ASSTTGWIEDTQY
TRBJ2-1 | TRBV9 | ASSVAGASSYNEQF
TRBJ2-4 | TRBV11-1 | ASSLALTNRRQAKNIQY
TRBJ2-7 | TRBV12-3/TRBV12-4 | ASNGVEDSLYEQY
TRBJ2-1 | TRBV28 | ASSLLAGLSYNEQF
TRBJ2-5 | TRBV20-1 | SASRGTLQETQY
TRBJ2-3 | TRBV7-9 | ASSSYLGTSSTDTQY
TRBJ2-7 | TRBV12-3/TRBV12-4 | ASSLALGQTYEQY
TRBJ2-7 | TRBV20-1 | SASIQGYEQY
TRBJ2-1 | TRBV20-1 | SARGRAYNEQF
TRBJ2-6 | TRBV20-1 | SARDRGSGANVLT
TRBJ2-1 | TRBV10-3 | AISERGASYNEQF
TRBJ1-1 | TRBV9 | ASSVDGMNTEAF
TRBJ1-5 | TRBV6-1 | ASRSGSSQPQH
TRBJ2-1 | TRBV9 | ASSVAGGRNEQF
TRBJ2-1 | TRBV7-6 | ASSPRGQGPYNEQF
TRBJ2-1 | TRBV7-6 | ASSRTQISSYNEQF
TRBJ2-2 | TRBV2 | ASSKDTPTGELF
TRBJ2-6 | TRBV20-1 | SARASSGANVLT
TRBJ1-1 | TRBV23-1 | ASRTFEVNTEAF
TRBJ2-3 | TRBV10-3 | AISDALGSSTDTQY
TRBJ2-3 | TRBV5-6 | ASSSADRVGTDTQY
TRBJ2-3 | TRBV3-1 | ASSQITGPSTDTQY
TRBJ2-7 | TRBV12-3/TRBV12-4 | ASSPIAGVYEQY
TRBJ2-3 | TRBV7-6 | ASSYRGISTDTQY
TRBJ1-1 | TRBV29-1 | SVVGTANTEAF
TRBJ2-6 | TRBV7-9 | ASSWTGLLSGANVLT
TRBJ2-7 | TRBV20-1 | SARDGVAGEGY
TRBJ2-1 | TRBV20-1 | SARSRSDRYNEQF
TRBJ2-5 | TRBV6-2/TRBV6-3 | ASSYSRTSAETQY
TRBJ2-3 | TRBV6-1 | ASRERTRTDTQY
TRBJ2-3 | TRBV7-2 | ASMAGLVTDTQY
TRBJ1-1 | TRBV7-3 | ASSARGNTEAF
TRBJ2-7 | TRBV30 | AWNFEGAYEQY
TRBJ2-7 | TRBV5-1 | ASPGQFNTYEQY